One sample yielded the 18 T cell receptor beta chains listed below, sequenced in a study of shared clonotypes between healthy human individuals. Generated by immunoSEQ multiplex PCR, the TCRdb table keeps only in-frame clones and is missing some. The repertoire holds a few million clones, with 95% as singletons. Sample: naive CD4+ T cells sorted from blood. This sample's subset: CD45RA+ positively selected. The receptors shown here come from a man between 18 and 29 years old in good health.

The chain couples TRBV30 to TRBJ1-6; D remains unclear. The CDR3 has 14 residues. Germline lookup yields CDR1 GTSNPN and CDR2 SVGIG (reference sequence). V was pared by 3 bases and J by 3 bases, with 9 bases between. The CDR3 spells CAWSESIYNSPLHF. The DNA for the CDR3 is TGTGCCTGGAGCGAGTCGATCTATAATTCACCCCTCCACTTT.

The J gene is TRBJ1-6, the V gene TRBV6-1; TRBD1 aligns across 9 bases. V was clipped by 6 bases and J by 10 bases; unmatched bases: 10. The CDR3 covers 15 residues. The germline V gene has CDR1 MNHNS and CDR2 SASEGT. DNA of the CDR3: TGTGCCAGCAGGGGCCCGGGACAGGGAAAGTCACCCCTCCACTTT. This translates into CASRGPGQGKSPLHF.

The genes are TRBV7-9 and TRBJ2-5; D gene uncertain. Germline V gene sequence: CDR1 SEHNR, CDR2 FQNEAQ (reference sequence). The ends were cut back, 9 bases at V and 7 bases at J, with 15 bases in the middle. This CDR3 is 12 amino acids long. For the CDR3, the DNA is TGTGCCAGTACGATTGGACCAGGGACCCAGTACTTC. It translates to CASTIGPGTQYF.

The chain couples TRBV6-4 to TRBJ1-2; D unclear. V was shortened by 6 bases and J by 8 bases, with 10 bases between the two germline ends. In germline, CDR1 is MRHNA, CDR2 SNTAGT. CDR3 length equals 11 residues. DNA of the CDR3: TGTGCCAGCAGGAGCGGTAGCGGCTACACCTTC. Translating gives CASRSGSGYTF.

The V and J genes are TRBV6-5 and TRBJ2-3, with D tentatively TRBD1 (5 bases). The length of the CDR3 is 12 residues. The V end lost 5 bases, the J end lost 8 bases, and 11 bases lay between the germline ends. Per germline, CDR1 MNHEY and CDR2 SVGAGI. This chain's CDR3 is CASSTSRGTQYF. The CDR3 region has the DNA TGTGCCAGCAGTACCAGTAGGGGTACGCAGTATTTT.

V usage is TRBV5-6 and J usage is TRBJ1-2; tentatively, D is TRBD1 (5 bases). Trimming took 4 bases from V and 7 from J, leaving 20 bases between them. Germline V gene lookup returns CDR1 SGHDT and CDR2 YYEEEE. This CDR3 contains 15 residues. The CDR3 region has the DNA TGTGCCAGCAGCCTAAAGACGACCGGGACGGCTGGCTACACCTTC. As protein: CASSLKTTGTAGYTF.

The gene calls are TRBV30 and TRBJ2-1; tentative D call: TRBD2 (6 bases). The germline CDR1 and CDR2 sequences are GTSNPN and SVGIG (reference sequence). Trimming stripped 2 bases from V and 4 bases from J, with 12 bases between. This CDR3 region has 14 residues. DNA of the CDR3: TGTGCCTGGAGTCTCGGCGGGGTTTACAATGAGCAGTTCTTC. Its translation is CAWSLGGVYNEQFF.

The chain joins TRBV18 to TRBJ1-2, with 7 bases matching TRBD1. V was pared by 3 bases and J by 0 bases, with 13 bases of the junction left unmatched. CDR1 KGHSH and CDR2 LQKENI come from the germline V gene. The CDR3 has 18 amino acids. The CDR3 loop is CASSPLPGQQITNYGYTF. CDR3 DNA sequence: TGTGCCAGCTCACCTCTCCCGGGACAGCAAATAACTAACTATGGCTACACCTTC.

The chain couples TRBV19 to TRBJ2-4, with 11 bases aligning to TRBD2. V gave up 3 bases and J gave up 9 bases; unmatched junction bases: 7. CDR3 size: 15 residues. Per germline, CDR1 LNHDA and CDR2 SQIVND (reference sequence). DNA of the CDR3: TGTGCCAGTAGTATTCTACTAGCGGGGGAGCGCATTCAGTACTTC. Translation gives CASSILLAGERIQYF.

The chain employs TRBV5-4 and TRBJ2-5; D perhaps matches TRBD1 (6 bases). V dropped 4 bases and J dropped 1 base, with 14 bases sitting between them. The CDR3 length is 15 residues. The V gene's germline CDR1 is SGHNT and CDR2 YYREEE (reference sequence). CDR3 loop: CASSTMTGSQETQYF. CDR3 DNA sequence: TGTGCCAGCAGCACGATGACAGGATCCCAAGAGACCCAGTACTTC. Looking up the rest from reference TRBV5-4 and TRBJ2-5 gives the full variable domain: ETGVTQSPTHLIKTRGQQVTLRCSSQSGHNTVSWYQQALGQGPQFIFQYYREEENGRGNFPPRFSGLQFPNYSSELNVNALELDDSALYLCASSTMTGSQETQYFGPGTRLLVL.

V and J are TRBV7-9 and TRBJ2-3, with D tentatively TRBD1 (5 bases). The length of the CDR3 is 16 residues. Trimming took off 4 bases at V and 4 bases at J, with 18 bases between the two ends. CDR1 and CDR2 (germline): SEHNR, FQNEAQ (reference sequence). CDR3 residues: CASSSTSQGWADTQYF. Written as DNA, the CDR3 is TGTGCCAGCAGCTCAACCTCGCAGGGATGGGCAGATACGCAGTATTTT.

Note on this clone: Other DNA sequences of this sample code for an identical CDR3. V usage is TRBV2 and J usage is TRBJ2-3, with unresolved D. The CDR3 runs 11 residues. V dropped 8 bases and J dropped 3 bases, with 6 bases sitting between them. Germline CDR1 reads SNHLY; CDR2 reads FYNNEI. CDR3 bases: TGTGCCAGCGGAAGAACAGATACGCAGTATTTT. Translating it yields CASGRTDTQYF. The full variable domain, its missing parts supplied by reference TRBV2 and TRBJ2-3, is EPEVTQTPSHQVTQMGQEVILRCVPISNHLYFYWYRQILGQKVEFLVSFYNNEISEKSEIFDDQFSVERPDGSNFTLKIRSTKLEDSAMYFCASGRTDTQYFGPGTRLTVL.

A single count supports this clone. V and J are TRBV12-5 and TRBJ1-1; D is ambiguous. This CDR3 has 17 amino acids. CDR1 is LGHNT, CDR2 FRNRAP, per germline. The V end lost 3 bases, the J end lost 5 bases, and 22 bases lay between the germline ends. The CDR3 loop is CASGFSIGRPGKTEAFF. CDR3 DNA: TGTGCTAGTGGTTTTTCAATCGGCAGGCCGGGTAAGACTGAAGCTTTCTTT. The variable domain in full, with the rest retrieved from reference TRBV12-5 and TRBJ1-1, is DARVTQTPRHKVTEMGQEVTMRCQPILGHNTVFWYRQTMMQGLELLAYFRNRAPLDDSGMPKDRFSAEMPDATLATLKIQPSEPRDSAVYFCASGFSIGRPGKTEAFFGQGTRLTVV.

The CDR3 DNA is TGTGCTACGCGGGGACAGGGGTGGGCTAATGAAAAACTGTTTTTT. It yields the protein CATRGQGWANEKLFF. This rearrangement joins TRBV2 to TRBJ1-4; 10 bases match TRBD1. Germline CDR1 reads SNHLY; CDR2 reads FYNNEI. CDR3 length equals 15 residues.

The V and J genes are TRBV5-4 and TRBJ2-3, with 7 positions matching TRBD2. Germline V gene data show CDR1 as SGHNT and CDR2 as YYREEE (reference sequence). V was clipped by 4 bases and J by 14 bases; unmatched bases: 25. CDR3 length equals 17 residues. The CDR3 loop reads CASSRYGDTSDQVLRYF. The CDR3 DNA reads as TGTGCCAGCAGCCGCTACGGGGATACTAGCGATCAAGTCCTCCGGTATTTT.

V is TRBV6-1 and J is TRBJ2-1; 7 bases agree with TRBD2. CDR1 is MNHNS and CDR2 is SASEGT in the germline V gene. CDR3 length: 14 residues. After removal of 3 bases from V and 9 bases from J, the junction contained 8 bases not matched to a gene. CDR3 amino acids: CASSEGLRPAEQFF. In nucleotides, the CDR3 is TGTGCCAGCAGTGAGGGACTAAGGCCAGCTGAGCAGTTCTTC.

V usage is TRBV11-2 and J usage is TRBJ1-1; TRBD1 might be the D (5 bases). Germline V gene sequence: CDR1 SGHAT, CDR2 FQNNGV. This CDR3 region has 13 residues. The V end was cut by 3 bases, the J end by 3 bases, with 8 bases between. Here the CDR3 DNA reads TGTGCCAGCAGCTTCGGGGGGGACACTGAAGCTTTCTTT. This codes for CASSFGGDTEAFF.

With respect to this clone: One end of the junction does not line up with germline, which may come from a read error. This chain uses TRBV7-9 with TRBJ2-7, with D unresolved. The CDR3 is 14 amino acids. The germline V gene has CDR1 SEHNR and CDR2 FQNEAQ (reference sequence). The CDR3 region has the DNA TGTGCAAGCAGCTTAGATCGCCTTATCTACGAGCAGTACTTC. This sequence encodes CASSLDRLIYEQYF.